The 32 T cell receptor beta chains below were found in one sample sequenced in a study of early T cells in non-severe SARS-CoV-2 infection. MiXCR, applied by TCRdb to the 5' RACE reads, yields one record per CDR3 protein. The sample has about 120,000 distinct CDR3 sequences, about 12% seen once. This material consisted of whole blood, taken at baseline. The receptors originated from an adult who was a healthcare worker with PCR-confirmed SARS-CoV-2 infection or an uninfected control (not recorded which).

The chain combines TRBV6-5 with TRBJ1-1; D gene ambiguous. Germline V lookup: CDR1 MNHEY, CDR2 SVGAGI. This CDR3 comprises 13 residues. Deletions cut 8 bases from V and 0 bases from J, with 10 bases between. The CDR3 protein is CASWEVMNTEAFF. In DNA form, the CDR3 reads TGTGCCAGCTGGGAGGTGATGAACACTGAAGCTTTCTTT.

This chain links TRBV20-1 with TRBJ2-6; the D gene is possibly TRBD1 (6 bases). The CDR3 spans 13 residues. Between the trimmed V and J ends, which lost 5 bases and 4 bases, there was a span of 9 bases. Germline V gene sequence: CDR1 DFQATT, CDR2 SNEGSKA (reference sequence). This chain's CDR3 is CSAHRVGANVLTF. The CDR3 nucleotides read TGCAGTGCTCACAGGGTAGGGGCCAACGTCCTGACTTTC.

The chain uses TRBV29-1 and TRBJ2-5, with 7 bases aligning to TRBD1. The CDR3 loop spans 14 amino acids. CDR1 is SQVTM, CDR2 ANQGSEA, per germline. V trimming: 4 bases; J trimming: 3 bases; junction bases outside the gene matches: 8. The CDR3 sequence: CSVGQGALEETQYF. DNA for the CDR3: TGCAGCGTTGGACAGGGAGCCCTAGAAGAGACCCAGTACTTC.

The V and J genes are TRBV20-1 and TRBJ1-1, with D possibly matching TRBD1 (5 bases). Trimming left V 5 bases short and J 4 bases short, with 8 bases between. This CDR3 is built from 11 residues. CDR1 is DFQATT and CDR2 is SNEGSKA in the germline V gene (reference sequence). CDR3 in DNA: TGCAGTGCTTCTAGGGGCACTGAAGCTTTCTTT. Its translation is CSASRGTEAFF.

In this sample, this clonotype turned up a few times. This chain uses TRBV5-1 with TRBJ2-5; 7 nucleotides match TRBD2. The J segment lost 4 bases and the V segment lost 0 bases, leaving 9 bases of the junction unmatched. CDR1 is SGHRS and CDR2 is YFSETQ in the germline V gene. CDR3 length equals 16 residues. CDR3 coding DNA: TGCGCCAGCAGCTTGGGCCCCAGGGAGGGCACAGAGACCCAGTACTTC. This gives the protein CASSLGPREGTETQYF.

This clonotype was seen repeatedly, ten times or more. The V and J genes are TRBV7-2 and TRBJ2-7; D might be TRBD1 or TRBD2, each matching 6 bases. Trimming removed 2 bases at V and 3 bases at J, with 14 bases between. Germline-derived CDR1 and CDR2 are SGHTA and FQGNSA. CDR3 size: 15 residues. The CDR3 bases are TGTGCCAGCAGCTTACCCTTAGGGGGGCACTACGAGCAGTACTTC. It codes for CASSLPLGGHYEQYF. The full variable domain, its missing parts supplied by reference TRBV7-2 and TRBJ2-7, is GAGVSQSPSNKVTEKGKDVELRCDPISGHTALYWYRQSLGQGLEFLIYFQGNSAPDKSGLPSDRFSAERTGGSVSTLTIQRTQQEDSAVYLCASSLPLGGHYEQYFGPGTRLTVT.

This clonotype was seen many times. This sequence joins TRBV3-1 and TRBJ2-7; 8 nucleotides agree with TRBD2. CDR3 length: 14 amino acids. Germline loops: CDR1 LGHDT, CDR2 YNNKEL (reference sequence). V was pared by 1 base and J by 5 bases, with 4 bases of the junction left unmatched. The CDR3 nucleotides read TGTGCCAGCAGCCAAGGCGGGGGGTCAGACGAGCAGTACTTC. Translated: CASSQGGGSDEQYF.

This clonotype was seen a handful of times. The chain couples TRBV6-6 to TRBJ1-1, with D unclear. Trimming cost V 2 bases and J 1 base, with 14 bases left between them. CDR3 length equals 16 residues. Germline-derived CDR1 and CDR2 are MNHNY and SVGAGI (reference sequence). The CDR3 protein is CASSYPPGFWNTEAFF. Written as DNA, the CDR3 is TGTGCCAGCAGTTACCCCCCGGGGTTCTGGAACACTGAAGCTTTCTTT.

In this sample, this clonotype turned up a few times. The rearrangement joins TRBV11-2 to TRBJ1-3; a weak D match, TRBD1 (6 bases). Trimming pared 5 bases from V and 2 bases from J, leaving 13 bases between. This CDR3 has 15 residues. Germline V gives CDR1 SGHAT, CDR2 FQNNGV. CDR3 loop: CASSPKTGAGNTIYF. For the CDR3, the DNA is TGTGCCAGCAGCCCTAAGACAGGCGCTGGAAACACCATATATTTT.

This clonotype appeared many times. This chain joins TRBV25-1 and TRBJ1-6, with D unclear. CDR1 is MGHDK, CDR2 SYGVNS, per germline. Trimming left V 5 bases short and J 9 bases short, with 8 bases between. The CDR3 spans 12 residues. CDR3 in DNA: TGTGCCAGCAGTCTTCGTAGTTCACCCCTCCACTTT. This codes for CASSLRSSPLHF.

The sample holds many counts of this clonotype. The chain couples TRBV5-1 to TRBJ2-3; the D gene could be TRBD1 or TRBD2 (5 bases each). The V gene's germline CDR1 is SGHRS and CDR2 YFSETQ. Deletions cut 0 bases from V and 0 bases from J, with 5 bases between. The CDR3 is 14 residues long. As DNA, the CDR3 is TGCGCCAGCAGCTTGGGGGACAGCACAGATACGCAGTATTTT. Protein product: CASSLGDSTDTQYF.

The chain has TRBV7-9 and TRBJ1-2, with 7 bases lining up with TRBD1. This CDR3 has 13 residues. V gave up 4 bases and J gave up 5 bases; unmatched junction bases: 4. The V gene's germline CDR1 is SEHNR and CDR2 FQNEAQ (reference sequence). Written as DNA, the CDR3 is TGTGCCAGCAGCTCCGGGACAGTATATGGCTACACCTTC. As protein: CASSSGTVYGYTF.

The sample holds a few counts of this clonotype. The chain links TRBV28 to TRBJ2-3; the match to TRBD1 covers 8 bases. CDR3 length: 15 residues. Germline CDR1 MDHEN, CDR2 SYDVKM. V shed 3 bases and J 5 bases; nucleotides not matched to a gene: 7. The CDR3 nucleotides read TGTGCCAGCAGTTTTCCCCGCAGGGGGCAAGATACGCAGTATTTT. Translation gives CASSFPRRGQDTQYF. The full variable domain, its missing parts supplied by reference TRBV28 and TRBJ2-3, is DVKVTQSSRYLVKRTGEKVFLECVQDMDHENMFWYRQDPGLGLRLIYFSYDVKMKEKGDIPEGYSVSREKKERFSLILESASTNQTSMYLCASSFPRRGQDTQYFGPGTRLTVL.

This clonotype has a count of ten or more. This sequence joins TRBV13 and TRBJ2-7; possible D gene TRBD1, 5 bases. V was trimmed by 0 bases and J by 7 bases, leaving 13 bases between them. The germline V gene encodes CDR1 PRHDT and CDR2 FYEKMQ (reference sequence). CDR3 size: 14 residues. The CDR3 region is CASSLGLGQREQYF. In nucleotides, the CDR3 is TGTGCCAGCAGCTTAGGCCTTGGACAAAGAGAGCAGTACTTC.

CDR3 residues: CASSKATGVKNIQYF. The CDR3 nucleotides are TGTGCCAGCAGCAAAGCCACAGGAGTCAAAAACATTCAGTACTTC. This chain joins TRBV21-1 and TRBJ2-4; no DNA check was done on the table's D call, TRBD1. TRBV21-1 is recorded as a pseudogene. CDR3 size: 15 residues.

The gene calls are TRBV2 and TRBJ2-7, with TRBD2 matching over 7 bases. V shed 5 bases, J shed 5 bases, and the junction held 9 bases outside the gene matches. Germline loops: CDR1 SNHLY, CDR2 FYNNEI. The CDR3 spans 14 residues. CDR3 amino acids: CASSPGTGGHEQYF. The CDR3 DNA sequence: TGTGCCAGCAGTCCCGGGACGGGAGGTCACGAGCAGTACTTC.

The V call is TRBV30, the J call TRBJ1-5; D gene uncertain. The CDR3 is made up of 15 amino acids. Germline V gene sequence: CDR1 GTSNPN, CDR2 SVGIG (reference sequence). The germline V and J ends were trimmed by 0 bases and 5 bases, with 14 bases remaining between them. CDR3 protein: CAWSVLAGVDQPQHF. CDR3 DNA: TGTGCCTGGAGTGTACTTGCAGGCGTAGATCAGCCCCAGCATTTT.

This clonotype was observed a handful of times. The CDR3 DNA reads TGCGCCACATCCCCGAACACCGGGGAGCTGTTTTTT. Protein: CATSPNTGELFF. The chain employs TRBV4-1 and TRBJ2-2; D unresolved. The CDR3 has 12 amino acids. Germline CDR1 is MGHRA and CDR2 is YSYEKL. V was trimmed by 10 bases and J by 0 bases, leaving 6 bases between them.

The chain recombines TRBV6-5 with TRBJ2-7; D is unresolved. This CDR3 region has 15 residues. Germline V CDR1 and CDR2: MNHEY, SVGAGI. The V end lost 6 bases, the J end lost 0 bases, and 15 bases lay between the germline ends. The DNA of the CDR3 is TGTGCCAGCAGGCTAACGGACGCGAGCTCCTACGAGCAGTACTTC. This sequence encodes CASRLTDASSYEQYF.

This clonotype was recorded at least ten times. The CDR3 here is CSASVRGYGYTF. As DNA, the CDR3 is TGCAGTGCTTCGGTCCGAGGCTATGGCTACACCTTC. The chain has TRBV20-1 and TRBJ1-2; D call uncertain. V gave up 5 bases and J gave up 4 bases, with 11 bases separating them. The germline CDR1 and CDR2 sequences are DFQATT and SNEGSKA (reference sequence). There are 12 residues in the CDR3.

Concerning this clonotype itself: A read error is possible here, since a much larger clone lies one base away. The chain combines TRBV7-9 with TRBJ2-6, with 8 bases fitting TRBD1. The CDR3 is 14 amino acids. Germline V gene lookup returns CDR1 SEHNR and CDR2 FQNEAQ (reference sequence). CDR3 sequence reads: CVSRTGTGANVLTF. The CDR3 DNA sequence: TGTGTCAGCAGGACAGGGACCGGGGCCAACGTCCTGACTTTC.

The CDR3 DNA follows: TGTGCCAGCAGCCAAGATCCGACTAGCGGGTCCTACGAGCAGTACTTC. It codes for CASSQDPTSGSYEQYF. The chain couples TRBV3-1 to TRBJ2-7; TRBD2 matches at 10 bases. J lost 1 base, V lost 0 bases, and 3 bases had no gene match. The germline V gene has CDR1 LGHDT and CDR2 YNNKEL (reference sequence). The length of the CDR3 is 16 residues.

The rearrangement links TRBV3-1 to TRBJ2-5; a possible D gene is TRBD2 (5 bases). CDR1 is LGHDT and CDR2 is YNNKEL in the germline V gene (reference sequence). The V end was cut by 0 bases, the J end by 0 bases, with 14 bases between. The CDR3 sequence is 17 residues long. The CDR3 loop is CASSQDWTAGNQETQYF. As DNA, the CDR3 is TGTGCCAGCAGCCAAGACTGGACTGCCGGCAACCAAGAGACCCAGTACTTC.

This clonotype appeared many times. The chain has TRBV4-2 and TRBJ2-1; 16 bases match TRBD2. CDR1 and CDR2 (germline): LGHNA, YNFKEQ. The CDR3 loop spans 17 amino acids. The V gene end was trimmed by 3 bases and the J gene end by 9 bases; junction bases not matched to a gene: 8. The DNA of the CDR3 is TGTGCCAGCAGCCAGGGACTAGCGGGAGGGCAACAAGCTGAGCAGTTCTTC. This translates into CASSQGLAGGQQAEQFF.

This clonotype was observed a handful of times. This chain connects TRBV5-1 to TRBJ1-4; D not certain. CDR1 is SGHRS, CDR2 YFSETQ, per germline. The germline V and J ends were trimmed by 7 bases and 5 bases, with 9 bases remaining between them. This CDR3 spans 12 amino acids. CDR3 in amino acids: CASGEPNEKLFF. The CDR3 DNA sequence: TGCGCCAGCGGGGAACCGAATGAAAAACTGTTTTTT.

V is TRBV3-1 and J is TRBJ2-3, with 10 bases that match TRBD1. The CDR3 spans 13 residues. Germline lookup yields CDR1 LGHDT and CDR2 YNNKEL (reference sequence). The ends lost 4 bases at V and 7 bases at J; junction bases unmatched: 2. CDR3 sequence: CASSRQGANTQYF. The DNA for the CDR3 is TGTGCCAGCAGCCGACAGGGGGCGAATACGCAGTATTTT.

This clonotype was detected a few times. The V and J genes are TRBV5-1 and TRBJ1-1, with 8 bases identical to TRBD1. This CDR3 is 15 amino acids long. V lost 3 bases, J lost 5 bases, and 9 bases stayed unmatched. The germline CDR1 and CDR2 sequences are SGHRS and YFSETQ. CDR3 sequence: CASSSTPGGRTEAFF. CDR3 sequence (DNA): TGCGCCAGCAGCTCGACTCCAGGGGGCAGGACTGAAGCTTTCTTT.

The chain recombines TRBV28 with TRBJ2-7, with 9 bases fitting TRBD1. Germline V gene sequence: CDR1 MDHEN, CDR2 SYDVKM. V trimming: 4 bases; J trimming: 2 bases; junction bases outside the gene matches: 6. The CDR3 runs 15 residues. CDR3 region: CASSSQTGGTYEQYF. CDR3 coding DNA: TGTGCCAGCAGTTCCCAGACAGGGGGGACCTACGAGCAGTACTTC.

This clonotype was seen at least ten times. The chain uses TRBV12-3 or TRBV12-4 and TRBJ2-5; the D call may be TRBD1 or TRBD2 (5 bases each). V gave up 1 base and J gave up 5 bases, with 8 bases separating them. The CDR3 is 13 residues long. CDR3 in DNA: TGTGCCAGCAGTTTAGAATGGGGGGAGACCCAGTACTTC. Translating gives CASSLEWGETQYF.

Of note for this clonotype: A clone one base away is much larger, so this may be a read error. V usage is TRBV20-1 and J usage is TRBJ2-7, with 8 bases that match TRBD1. Per germline, CDR1 DFQATT and CDR2 SNEGSKA (reference sequence). CDR3 length equals 12 residues. The DNA for the CDR3 is TGCACTGCACTTGGACAGGGCTACGAGCAGTACTTC. It translates to CTALGQGYEQYF.

This clonotype has a count of ten or more. The DNA for the CDR3 is TGTGCCAGCAGTCGAGGGGGGGTAACCGCCAACACTGAAGCTTTCTTT. It codes for CASSRGGVTANTEAFF. J is TRBJ1-1 and V is TRBV12-3 or TRBV12-4; possible D gene TRBD1, 6 bases. Trimming cost V 5 bases and J 2 bases, with 18 bases left between them. This CDR3 comprises 16 residues.

The chain carries TRBV7-6 and TRBJ1-1; D remains ambiguous. The V gene's germline CDR1 is SGHVS and CDR2 FNYEAQ. The CDR3 loop spans 18 amino acids. V was shortened by 5 bases and J by 0 bases, with 22 bases between the two germline ends. The CDR3 DNA reads TGTGCCAGCAGCATAGACCTACCCGGAGGTCTCATGAACACTGAAGCTTTCTTT. As protein: CASSIDLPGGLMNTEAFF.